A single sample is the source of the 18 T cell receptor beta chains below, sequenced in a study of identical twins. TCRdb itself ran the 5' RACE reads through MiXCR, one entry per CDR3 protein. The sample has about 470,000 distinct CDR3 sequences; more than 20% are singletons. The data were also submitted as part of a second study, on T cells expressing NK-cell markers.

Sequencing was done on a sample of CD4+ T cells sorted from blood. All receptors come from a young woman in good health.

CDR3 DNA sequence: TGTGCCAGCAGCCCCGTCCCGGGCGGGGAGCTGTTTTTT. Residues: CASSPVPGGELFF. The V gene is TRBV12-3 or TRBV12-4, the J gene TRBJ2-2; D gene ambiguous. This CDR3 has 13 amino acids. Trimming took off 6 bases at V and 7 bases at J, with 12 bases between the two ends.

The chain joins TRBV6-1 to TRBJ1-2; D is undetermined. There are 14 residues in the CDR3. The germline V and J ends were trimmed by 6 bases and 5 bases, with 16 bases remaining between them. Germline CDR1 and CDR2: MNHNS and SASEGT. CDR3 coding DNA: TGTGCCAGCAGCATGGACGGCCCGGGGTATGGCTACACCTTC. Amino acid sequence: CASSMDGPGYGYTF.

CDR3 nucleotide sequence: TGTGCCAGCAGCGGGAGGGAAGCTTTCTTT. As protein: CASSGREAFF. The gene calls are TRBV7-9 and TRBJ1-1; D ambiguous. The CDR3 loop spans 10 amino acids. Germline CDR1 SEHNR, CDR2 FQNEAQ (reference sequence). V was trimmed by 5 bases and J by 8 bases, leaving 6 bases between them.

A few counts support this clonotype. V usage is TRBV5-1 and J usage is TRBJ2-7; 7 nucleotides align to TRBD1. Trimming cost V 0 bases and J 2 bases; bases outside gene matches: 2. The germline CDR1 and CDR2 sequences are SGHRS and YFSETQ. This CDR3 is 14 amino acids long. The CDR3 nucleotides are TGCGCCAGCAGCTTGGAGGGGACAGCCTACGAGCAGTACTTC. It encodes CASSLEGTAYEQYF. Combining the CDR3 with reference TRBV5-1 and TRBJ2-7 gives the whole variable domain KAGVTQTPRYLIKTRGQQVTLSCSPISGHRSVSWYQQTPGQGLQFLFEYFSETQRNKGNFPGRFSGRQFSNSRSEMNVSTLELGDSALYLCASSLEGTAYEQYFGPGTRLTVT.

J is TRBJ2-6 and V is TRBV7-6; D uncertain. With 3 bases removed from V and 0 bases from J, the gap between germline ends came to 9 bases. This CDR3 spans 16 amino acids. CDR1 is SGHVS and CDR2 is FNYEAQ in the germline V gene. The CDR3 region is CASSLRTSSGANVLTF. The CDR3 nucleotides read TGTGCCAGCAGCTTGAGAACGAGCTCTGGGGCCAACGTCCTGACTTTC.

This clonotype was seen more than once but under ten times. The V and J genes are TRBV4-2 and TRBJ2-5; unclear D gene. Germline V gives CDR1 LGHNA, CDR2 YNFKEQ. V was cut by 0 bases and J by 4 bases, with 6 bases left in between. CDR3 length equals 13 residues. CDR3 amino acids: CASSQDLVETQYF. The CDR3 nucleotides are TGTGCCAGCAGCCAAGATCTTGTAGAGACCCAGTACTTC.

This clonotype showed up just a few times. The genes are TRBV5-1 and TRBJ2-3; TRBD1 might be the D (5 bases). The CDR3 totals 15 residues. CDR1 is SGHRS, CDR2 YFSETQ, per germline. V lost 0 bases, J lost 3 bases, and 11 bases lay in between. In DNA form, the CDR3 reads TGCGCCAGCAGCTTGGCCCGTCGACAGACAGATACGCAGTATTTT. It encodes CASSLARRQTDTQYF.

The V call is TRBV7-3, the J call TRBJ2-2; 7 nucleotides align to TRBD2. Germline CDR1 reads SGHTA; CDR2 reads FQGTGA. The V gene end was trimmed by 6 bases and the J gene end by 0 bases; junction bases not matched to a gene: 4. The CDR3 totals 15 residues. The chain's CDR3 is CASRPSGANTGELFF. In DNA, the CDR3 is TGTGCCAGCAGACCAAGCGGGGCGAACACCGGGGAGCTGTTTTTT.

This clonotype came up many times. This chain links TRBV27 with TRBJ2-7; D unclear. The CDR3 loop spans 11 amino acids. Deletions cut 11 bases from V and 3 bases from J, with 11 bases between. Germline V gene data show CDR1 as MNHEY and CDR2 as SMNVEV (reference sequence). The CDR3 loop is CASEYRYEQYF. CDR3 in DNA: TGTGCCTCAGAGTATCGCTACGAGCAGTACTTC.

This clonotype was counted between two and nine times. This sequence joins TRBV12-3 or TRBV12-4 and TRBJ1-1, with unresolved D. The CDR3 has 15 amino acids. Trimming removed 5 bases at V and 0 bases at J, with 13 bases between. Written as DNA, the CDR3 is TGTGCCAGCAGTGCGTATAGGCATATGAACACTGAAGCTTTCTTT. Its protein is CASSAYRHMNTEAFF.

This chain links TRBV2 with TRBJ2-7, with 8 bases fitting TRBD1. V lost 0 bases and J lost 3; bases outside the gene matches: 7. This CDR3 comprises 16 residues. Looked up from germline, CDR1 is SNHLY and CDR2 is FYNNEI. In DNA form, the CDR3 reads TGTGCCAGCAGTGAAGCGTCGGGAGACAGGGGCTACGAGCAGTACTTC. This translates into CASSEASGDRGYEQYF.

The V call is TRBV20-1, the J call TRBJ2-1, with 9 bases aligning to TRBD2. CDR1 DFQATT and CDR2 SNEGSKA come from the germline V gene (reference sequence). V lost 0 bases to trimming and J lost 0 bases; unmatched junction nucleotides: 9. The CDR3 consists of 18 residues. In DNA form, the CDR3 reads TGCAGTGCTAGAGATTTCCTAGCGGGGCAAAGCTCCTACAATGAGCAGTTCTTC. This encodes CSARDFLAGQSSYNEQFF.

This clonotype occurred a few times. The CDR3 sequence: CASSQPIGLAGREQYF. CDR3 coding DNA: TGTGCCAGCAGCCAGCCTATCGGACTAGCGGGAAGGGAGCAGTACTTC. The rearrangement links TRBV3-1 to TRBJ2-7; 12 bases fit TRBD2. Germline V CDR1 and CDR2: LGHDT, YNNKEL (reference sequence). V lost 3 bases and J lost 7; bases outside the gene matches: 10. The CDR3 covers 16 residues.

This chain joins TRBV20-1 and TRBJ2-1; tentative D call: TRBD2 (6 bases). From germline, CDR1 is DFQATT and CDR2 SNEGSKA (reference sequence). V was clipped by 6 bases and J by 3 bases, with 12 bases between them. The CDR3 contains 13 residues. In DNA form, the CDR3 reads TGCAGTGCACCCGGGACTTTCTACAATGAGCAGTTCTTC. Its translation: CSAPGTFYNEQFF.

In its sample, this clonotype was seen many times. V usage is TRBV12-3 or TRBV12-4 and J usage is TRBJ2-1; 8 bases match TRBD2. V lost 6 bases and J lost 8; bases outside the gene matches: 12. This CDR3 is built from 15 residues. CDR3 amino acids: CASREAGTRRYEQFF. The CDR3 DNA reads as TGTGCCAGCAGGGAAGCCGGGACTAGGAGATATGAGCAGTTCTTC.

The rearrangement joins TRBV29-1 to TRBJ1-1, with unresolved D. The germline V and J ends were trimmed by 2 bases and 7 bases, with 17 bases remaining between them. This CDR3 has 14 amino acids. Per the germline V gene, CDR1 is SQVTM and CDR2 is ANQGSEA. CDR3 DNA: TGCAGCGTTGAATTTTTAGAGGCAGCGATTGAAGCTTTCTTT. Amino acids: CSVEFLEAAIEAFF.

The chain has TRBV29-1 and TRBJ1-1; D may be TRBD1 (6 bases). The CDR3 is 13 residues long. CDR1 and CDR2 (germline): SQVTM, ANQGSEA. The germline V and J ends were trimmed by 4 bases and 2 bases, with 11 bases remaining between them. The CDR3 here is CSVVWGLNTEAFF. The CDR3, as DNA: TGCAGCGTTGTGTGGGGGCTTAACACTGAAGCTTTCTTT.

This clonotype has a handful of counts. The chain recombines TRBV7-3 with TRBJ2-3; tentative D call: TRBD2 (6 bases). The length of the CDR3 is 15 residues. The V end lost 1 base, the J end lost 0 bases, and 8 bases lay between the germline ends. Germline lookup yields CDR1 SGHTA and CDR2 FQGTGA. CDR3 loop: CASSLMGTSTDTQYF. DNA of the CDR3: TGTGCCAGCAGCTTAATGGGGACTAGCACAGATACGCAGTATTTT.